This entry lists 25 T cell receptor beta chains sequenced from one sample in a study of cytomegalovirus exposure and HLA in healthy donors. With 60 Vbeta and 13 Jbeta primers, the PCR was carried out. Repertoires were generated with immunoSEQ multiplex PCR, while TCRdb's copy carries only in-frame clones and drops some. The repertoire holds approximately 89,000 clones, with 85% as singletons. The sample comprised PBMCs. Receptors originate from a man in his forties in good health and CMV-seropositive.

The chain is built from TRBV28 and TRBJ2-7, with 14 bases lining up with TRBD2. The CDR3 is made up of 15 amino acids. Germline values: CDR1 MDHEN, CDR2 SYDVKM. The V segment lost 5 bases and the J segment 7 bases; nucleotides outside the gene matches: 7. In DNA, the CDR3 is TGTGCCAGCAGTCGAGGGACTAGCGGGAGACGGGAGCAGTACTTC. Translating gives CASSRGTSGRREQYF.

The chain carries TRBV2 and TRBJ2-1; D possibly corresponds to TRBD2 (5 bases). Germline V gene data show CDR1 as SNHLY and CDR2 as FYNNEI. V lost 8 bases and J lost 4, with 18 bases in between. The CDR3 is 15 amino acids. CDR3 residues: CASDQALARYNEQFF. In nucleotides, the CDR3 is TGTGCCAGCGACCAGGCGTTAGCGAGGTACAATGAGCAGTTCTTC.

V and J are TRBV7-2 and TRBJ2-7, with a possible D match to TRBD2 (5 bases). Germline V CDR1 and CDR2: SGHTA, FQGNSA. The germline V and J ends were trimmed by 0 bases and 5 bases, with 20 bases remaining between them. This CDR3 spans 17 amino acids. CDR3 loop: CASSLARSRGSPDEQYF. In nucleotides, the CDR3 is TGTGCCAGCAGCTTAGCGCGCTCGAGAGGGTCCCCCGACGAGCAGTACTTC.

This clone has just one count. The chain joins TRBV21-1 to TRBJ2-7; TRBD1, as called in the table, went unchecked against the DNA. TRBV21-1 is a pseudogene locus. The CDR3 extends over 16 amino acids. CDR3 sequence (DNA): TGTGCCAGCAGCAAATTCCTTTCAGGTTACTCCTACGAGCAGTACTTC. It specifies CASSKFLSGYSYEQYF.

The CDR3 sequence: CASSEGRDYQETQYF. For the CDR3, the DNA is TGCGCCAGCAGTGAGGGCCGGGACTACCAAGAGACCCAGTACTTC. The rearrangement joins TRBV10-2 to TRBJ2-5; TRBD2 is a possible D gene (6 bases). The CDR3 loop spans 15 amino acids. Between the trimmed V and J ends, which lost 2 bases and 0 bases, there was a span of 10 bases. Germline-derived CDR1 and CDR2 are WSHSY and SAAADI.

With regard to this clone: Within the sample, other DNA sequences also encode this same CDR3. This chain uses TRBV7-2 with TRBJ2-5; 7 bases agree with TRBD2. The trim removed 3 bases at V and 5 bases at J, leaving 6 bases unmatched. This CDR3 has 14 amino acids. The germline V gene encodes CDR1 SGHTA and CDR2 FQGNSA. CDR3 in DNA: TGTGCCAGCAGCTTGGCGGGAGACGGGGAGACCCAGTACTTC. Amino acids: CASSLAGDGETQYF.

This chain joins TRBV21-1 and TRBJ2-5; TRBD2 reflects the table's D call only, with no check against the DNA. TRBV21-1 corresponds to a pseudogene. This CDR3 has 11 amino acids. As DNA, the CDR3 is TGTGCCAGCACTAGCAAGGAGACCCAGTACTTC. This sequence encodes CASTSKETQYF.

The V call is TRBV10-3, the J call TRBJ2-1, with 7 bases matching TRBD2. Germline CDR1 reads ENHRY; CDR2 reads SYGVKD. After removal of 0 bases from V and 7 bases from J, the junction contained 6 bases not matched to a gene. The CDR3 has 15 amino acids. The DNA of the CDR3 is TGTGCCATCAGTGAGTCTGGCGGGAGTTATAATGAGCAGTTCTTC. Its protein is CAISESGGSYNEQFF.

The J gene is TRBJ2-1, the V gene TRBV7-2; a possible D gene is TRBD1 (6 bases). The CDR3 loop spans 14 amino acids. The ends were cut back, 5 bases at V and 8 bases at J, with 16 bases in the middle. Looked up from germline, CDR1 is SGHTA and CDR2 is FQGNSA. CDR3 DNA: TGTGCCAGCAGCCTGAGCAGGAAGGGGGATGAGCAGTTCTTC. It encodes CASSLSRKGDEQFF.

The chain couples TRBV20-1 to TRBJ2-1; TRBD2 might be the D (5 bases). This CDR3 is built from 11 residues. From germline, CDR1 is DFQATT and CDR2 SNEGSKA (reference sequence). V was shortened by 3 bases and J by 6 bases, with 6 bases between the two germline ends. The CDR3 sequence: CSASRGNEQFF. The CDR3 region has the DNA TGCAGTGCTAGTCGGGGCAATGAGCAGTTCTTC.

The chain joins TRBV7-9 to TRBJ1-5; 8 bases align to TRBD1. This CDR3 has 14 residues. CDR1 is SEHNR, CDR2 FQNEAQ, per germline (reference sequence). The J segment lost 5 bases and the V segment lost 6 bases, leaving 6 bases of the junction unmatched. CDR3 nucleotide sequence: TGTGCCAGCAGTCCACAGGGGGACTATCAGCCCCAGCATTTT. This sequence encodes CASSPQGDYQPQHF.

The chain recombines TRBV7-8 with TRBJ2-5; possible D gene TRBD2, 7 bases. V lost 3 bases, J lost 4 bases, and 15 bases lay in between. The CDR3 extends over 15 amino acids. The germline V gene encodes CDR1 SGHVS and CDR2 FQNEAQ. CDR3 coding DNA: TGTGCCAGCAGCTTCACCGGGGGGCCACCAGAGACCCAGTACTTC. Translation gives CASSFTGGPPETQYF.

V gene TRBV18 combines with J gene TRBJ2-1, with 12 bases matching TRBD2. V shed 4 bases and J 10 bases; nucleotides not matched to a gene: 8. The CDR3 runs 15 residues. Looked up from germline, CDR1 is KGHSH and CDR2 is LQKENI. The CDR3 sequence: CASSLRLAGVGEQFF. DNA for the CDR3: TGTGCCAGCTCACTCCGACTAGCGGGAGTTGGGGAGCAGTTCTTC.

This rearrangement joins TRBV28 to TRBJ1-2; D call uncertain. From germline, CDR1 is MDHEN and CDR2 SYDVKM. The V and J ends lost 3 bases and 1 base respectively, with 6 bases between them. The CDR3 runs 13 residues. CDR3 in amino acids: CASSLPVNYGYTF. The CDR3 coding sequence is TGTGCCAGCAGTTTGCCAGTTAACTATGGCTACACCTTC.

The gene calls are TRBV6-5 and TRBJ1-6; a possible D gene is TRBD1 (6 bases). Germline CDR1 and CDR2: MNHEY and SVGAGI. V dropped 4 bases and J dropped 7 bases, with 14 bases sitting between them. The CDR3 is 15 residues long. CDR3 bases: TGTGCCAGCAGTTCAGACCGGGACAAGAATTCACCCCTCCACTTT. Amino acids: CASSSDRDKNSPLHF.

The gene calls are TRBV6-6 and TRBJ2-7; no definite D call. The germline CDR1 and CDR2 sequences are MNHNY and SVGAGI (reference sequence). CDR3 length: 15 residues. V lost 0 bases to trimming and J lost 3 bases, with 12 bases between them. The CDR3 region has the DNA TGTGCCAGCAGTTACTCGACGAGCGCCGACTACGAGCAGTACTTC. Its translation is CASSYSTSADYEQYF.

J is TRBJ2-5 and V is TRBV7-2; the match to TRBD2 covers 12 bases. This CDR3 has 16 residues. The trim removed 2 bases at V and 0 bases at J, leaving 1 base unmatched. The V gene's germline CDR1 is SGHTA and CDR2 FQGNSA. CDR3 DNA: TGTGCCAGCAGCTTAACTAGCGGGGGGTACCAAGAGACCCAGTACTTC. It is translated as CASSLTSGGYQETQYF.

The chain uses TRBV21-1 and TRBJ1-4; the tabulated D call, TRBD1, remains unverified against the DNA. TRBV21-1 is noted as a pseudogene. The CDR3 spans 14 residues. CDR3 bases: TGTGCCAGCAGCAAGACAGGGAACGACGAAAAACTGTTTTTT. Translated: CASSKTGNDEKLFF.

The gene calls are TRBV7-9 and TRBJ2-1, with 9 bases that match TRBD1. Germline CDR1 is SEHNR and CDR2 is FQNEAQ (reference sequence). CDR3 size: 15 residues. With 4 bases clipped from V and 1 base from J, the junction kept 2 bases outside the gene matches. CDR3 DNA: TGTGCCAGCAGCTCGGGACAGGGTTCCTACAATGAGCAGTTCTTC. Amino acids: CASSSGQGSYNEQFF.

The chain joins TRBV4-1 to TRBJ2-5; 12 nucleotides match TRBD2. TRBJ2-7 matches the DNA end more closely, so the J call is doubtful. Germline CDR1 is MGHRA and CDR2 is YSYEKL. This CDR3 spans 17 amino acids. Written as DNA, the CDR3 is TGCGCCAGCAGCCAAGACGCGACTAGCGGGAGAGCCTACGAGCAGTACTTC. Protein sequence: CASSQDATSGRAYEQYF.

The rearrangement uses TRBV21-1 and TRBJ1-2. TRBV21-1 is marked as a pseudogene. The length of the CDR3 is 16 residues. CDR3 DNA: TGTGCCAGCAGCGAATGGGGCCTAAGTCCGGGGGGTGGCTACACCTTC. Amino acids: CASSEWGLSPGGGYTF.

The chain has TRBV6-1 and TRBJ2-7, with 7 bases aligning to TRBD2. The J segment lost 0 bases and the V segment lost 10 bases, leaving 6 bases of the junction unmatched. The CDR3 is made up of 13 amino acids. Germline V CDR1 and CDR2: MNHNS, SASEGT. The CDR3 protein is CATSRDYSYEQYF. CDR3 DNA: TGTGCCACCTCCCGGGACTACTCCTACGAGCAGTACTTC.

This clone showed up just once. The DNA for the CDR3 is TGTGCCAGCAGCTTAGGGGGGGGTTCTAGCACAGATACGCAGTATTTT. Amino acid sequence: CASSLGGGSSTDTQYF. This chain joins TRBV7-6 and TRBJ2-3, with 7 bases matching TRBD2. This CDR3 comprises 16 residues. CDR1 is SGHVS and CDR2 is FNYEAQ in the germline V gene. J lost 0 bases, V lost 1 base, and 4 bases had no gene match.

The rearrangement joins TRBV6-1 to TRBJ1-6, with 10 bases lining up with TRBD1. The junction had 11 bases not matched to a gene; V was cut back by 2 bases and J by 7 bases. The CDR3 extends over 18 amino acids. Germline V gene data show CDR1 as MNHNS and CDR2 as SASEGT. The CDR3 coding sequence is TGTGCCAGCAGTGAAAAAGGGGGACAGGGGATGGGAAATTCACCCCTCCACTTT. This codes for CASSEKGGQGMGNSPLHF.

The rearrangement joins TRBV9 to TRBJ1-5; no reliable D call. V was trimmed by 0 bases and J by 2 bases, leaving 9 bases between them. This CDR3 contains 15 residues. Germline V gene lookup returns CDR1 SGDLS and CDR2 YYNGEE. CDR3 sequence: CASSVGDGGNQPQHF. The CDR3 DNA is TGTGCCAGCAGCGTAGGAGACGGGGGCAATCAGCCCCAGCATTTT.